This is a list of T cell receptor beta chains from one sample in a study of cytomegalovirus exposure and HLA in healthy donors. Sequencing was performed with immunoSEQ multiplex PCR; in TCRdb, only in-frame clones are kept and a portion is missing. Here the sample spans 150,000 to 250,000 clones, around 86% being singletons. Material: PBMCs. These receptor sequences come from a woman aged 45-65 years in good health and CMV-seropositive. Each CDR3 is given with its conserved first and last residue. The order of the fields is CDR3 protein, CDR3 DNA, clone size, D gene, J gene, V gene. A D gene is named only where the DNA matches it firmly. Some rows mark clone size as missing; the rest say once, few, many or name a class of expanded clone.

CDR3: CASSPTTGRTGEQYF
DNA: TGTGCCAGCTCACCAACGACAGGGAGGACGGGCGAGCAGTACTTC
size: NA
D: NA
J: TRBJ2-7
V: TRBV18

CDR3: CASSEIQGSGANVLTF
DNA: TGTGCCAGCAGCGAAATTCAGGGTTCTGGGGCCAACGTCCTGACTTTC
size: NA
D: NA
J: TRBJ2-6
V: TRBV7-8

CDR3: CASSPTGGAAGRSYEQYF
DNA: TGTGCCAGTAGCCCGACAGGGGGCGCGGCGGGAAGATCCTACGAGCAGTACTTC
size: NA
D: TRBD1
J: TRBJ2-7
V: TRBV19

CDR3: CASRDFSYEQYF
DNA: TGCGCCAGTCGGGACTTCTCCTACGAGCAGTACTTC
size: NA
D: NA
J: TRBJ2-7
V: TRBV5-1

CDR3: CSASQGPGYTF
DNA: TGCAGTGCTTCACAGGGCCCAGGCTACACCTTC
size: NA
D: NA
J: TRBJ1-2
V: TRBV20-1

CDR3: CASSRGQGTDTQYF
DNA: TGTGCCAGCAGTCGGGGACAGGGCACAGATACGCAGTATTTT
size: NA
D: TRBD1
J: TRBJ2-3
V: TRBV6-5

CDR3: CASSQRQGAGEKLFF
DNA: TGCGCCAGCAGCCAACGACAGGGGGCGGGAGAAAAACTGTTTTTT
size: NA
D: TRBD1
J: TRBJ1-4
V: TRBV4-3

CDR3: CSSSLTGTGGVDQPQHF
DNA: TGTTCCAGCAGCTTAACCGGGACAGGGGGCGTCGATCAGCCCCAGCATTTT
size: NA
D: TRBD1
J: TRBJ1-5
V: TRBV7-9

CDR3: CASTGTSGYEQYF
DNA: TGTGCCAGTACTGGGACTAGCGGTTACGAGCAGTACTTC
size: NA
D: NA
J: TRBJ2-7
V: TRBV21-1

CDR3: CASSPVGVRDTQYF
DNA: TGCGCCAGCAGCCCGGTAGGAGTCCGAGATACGCAGTATTTT
size: NA
D: NA
J: TRBJ2-3
V: TRBV5-1

CDR3: CASSLEGSAGELFF
DNA: TGCGCCAGCAGCTTGGAGGGGTCCGCCGGGGAGCTGTTTTTT
size: NA
D: NA
J: TRBJ2-2
V: TRBV5-1

CDR3: CASSGGLGGNTIYF
DNA: TGTGCCAGCAGTGGGGGACTTGGTGGAAACACCATATATTTT
size: NA
D: NA
J: TRBJ1-3
V: TRBV28

CDR3: CAILGRGSYNEQFF
DNA: TGTGCCATCCTGGGGAGGGGATCTTACAATGAGCAGTTCTTC
size: NA
D: TRBD2
J: TRBJ2-1
V: TRBV6-4

CDR3: CSAIRGAEQYF
DNA: TGCAGTGCAATCAGGGGGGCTGAGCAGTACTTC
size: NA
D: NA
J: TRBJ2-7
V: TRBV20-1

CDR3: CASSHKPLAASYEQYF
DNA: TGTGCCAGCAGTCATAAACCTCTAGCGGCCTCCTACGAGCAGTACTTC
size: NA
D: TRBD2
J: TRBJ2-7
V: TRBV28

CDR3: CASSAGTGDVYGYTF
DNA: TGTGCCAGCAGCGCCGGGACAGGGGATGTGTATGGCTACACCTTC
size: NA
D: TRBD1
J: TRBJ1-2
V: TRBV9

CDR3: CATMRDRRQETQYF
DNA: TGTGCCACCATGAGAGACAGGCGACAAGAGACCCAGTACTTC
size: NA
D: NA
J: TRBJ2-5
V: TRBV15

CDR3: CASRTDREYAWF
DNA: TGCGCCAGCAGGACGGACAGGGAGTACGCATGGTTT
size: NA
D: TRBD1
J: TRBJ2-3
V: TRBV10-1

CDR3: CASSLQAGDYNEQFF
DNA: TGTGCCAGCAGCTTACAAGCGGGAGACTACAATGAGCAGTTCTTC
size: NA
D: TRBD2
J: TRBJ2-1
V: TRBV7-2

CDR3: CASSFTLAGGTYEQYF
DNA: TGTGCCAGCAGTTTTACCCTAGCGGGAGGAACCTACGAGCAGTACTTC
size: NA
D: TRBD2
J: TRBJ2-7
V: TRBV28

CDR3: CASSQVGVATGLTEAFF
DNA: TGTGCCAGCAGTCAGGTGGGGGTGGCGACAGGGCTCACTGAAGCTTTCTTT
size: NA
D: TRBD1
J: TRBJ1-1
V: TRBV28

CDR3: CASSIAGVFGEKLFF
DNA: TGTGCCAGTAGTATAGCAGGGGTGTTCGGTGAAAAACTGTTTTTT
size: NA
D: NA
J: TRBJ1-4
V: TRBV19

CDR3: CASGDRVDQPQHF
DNA: TGCGCCAGCGGAGACAGGGTCGATCAGCCCCAGCATTTT
size: NA
D: TRBD1
J: TRBJ1-5
V: TRBV10-2

CDR3: CASSGGATDTQYF
DNA: TGCGCCAGCAGCGGGGGGGCAACAGATACGCAGTATTTT
size: NA
D: TRBD2
J: TRBJ2-3
V: TRBV10-1

CDR3: CASSPAGQGAYGYTF
DNA: TGTGCCAGCTCACCAGCGGGACAGGGGGCCTATGGCTACACCTTC
size: few
D: TRBD1
J: TRBJ1-2
V: TRBV18

CDR3: CASSFQGRGYTF
DNA: TGTGCCAGCAGTTTTCAGGGGCGTGGCTACACCTTC
size: once
D: NA
J: TRBJ1-2
V: TRBV28